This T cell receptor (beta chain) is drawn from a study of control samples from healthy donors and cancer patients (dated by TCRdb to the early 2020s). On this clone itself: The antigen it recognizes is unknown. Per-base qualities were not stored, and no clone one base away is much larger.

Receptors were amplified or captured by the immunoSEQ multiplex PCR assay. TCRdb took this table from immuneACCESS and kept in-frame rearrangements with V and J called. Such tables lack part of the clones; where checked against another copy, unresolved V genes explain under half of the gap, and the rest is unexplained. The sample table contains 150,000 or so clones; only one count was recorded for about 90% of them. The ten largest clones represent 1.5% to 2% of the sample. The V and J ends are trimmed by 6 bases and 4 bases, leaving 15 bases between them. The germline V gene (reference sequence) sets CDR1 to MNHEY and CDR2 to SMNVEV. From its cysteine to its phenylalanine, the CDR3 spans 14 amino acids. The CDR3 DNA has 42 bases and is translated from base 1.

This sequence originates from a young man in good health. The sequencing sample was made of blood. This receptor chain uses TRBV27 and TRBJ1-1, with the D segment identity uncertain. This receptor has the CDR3 CASSSPQSGTEAFF. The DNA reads TGTGCCAGCAGCAGCCCTCAAAGCGGCACTGAAGCTTTCTTT.